This T cell receptor (beta chain) was documented in a study of T cell changes during pregnancy in multiple sclerosis. Trimming took 0 bases from V and 7 from J; bases not matched to a gene: 0. The CDR3 runs to 13 residues. Per germline, CDR1 SGHVS and CDR2 FQNEAQ. TCRdb's table, derived via immunoSEQ multiplex PCR, lists solely in-frame clones and lacks some. In the table there are 90,000 to 130,000 clones, 80% to 95% of which are singletons. The genes are TRBV7-8 and TRBJ2-5; TRBD2 matches at 9 bases. The material sequenced was peripheral blood, taken in the third trimester of pregnancy. The receptor comes from a female donor with multiple sclerosis, enrolled in a pregnancy study. CDR3 in DNA: TGTGCCAGCAGCTTAGCGCGGGAGGGGACCCAGTACTTC. Translating it yields CASSLAREGTQYF.